This paragraph covers one T cell receptor (beta chain) sequence. This clone is a singleton in its sample. The clone's antigen remains unknown. Base quality data are lacking; no much larger clone is found one base away. These data belong to a study of cytomegalovirus exposure and HLA in healthy donors (TCRdb year 2017). Turning to the overall study: An earlier analysis of around 600 of the donors reported 250 to 350 Gb of sequence data and 117 million unique TCR beta sequences from about 179 million T cells. An early release covering about 600 HLA-typed donors comprised 250 to 350 gigabases of sequencing data and 85 million to 100 million unique TCR sequences. The genetic ancestry cluster associated with self-reported Caucasian donors included about four fifths of the approximately 410 genotyped donors. The study was designed to test whether signatures of past pathogen exposure could be identified by cataloging public T cell receptors. The study profiled the T cell repertoires of hundreds of subjects by immunosequencing and related them to cytomegalovirus serostatus. Along with the roughly 700-subject first cohort, a separate validation cohort of 120 different subjects was used. High-throughput TCR immunosequencing, statistical association of individual TCRs with disease status, and machine learning were combined to predict cytomegalovirus infection status. To study patterns of TCR occurrence, a later analysis re-analyzed previously published TCR beta repertoires from several hundred donors and added high-resolution HLA genotyping. The later analysis used no new phenotypic data to find candidate immune exposures, relying instead on TCR beta sequences and their occurrence across donors. To decide whether each TCR beta V gene segment behaved as functional or pseudogenic, an earlier analysis of 587 of the donors relied on high-throughput TCR beta sequencing. Alongside the repertoire data, information on donor age, sex, ethnicity and CMV serostatus was compiled. A later genetic analysis took genome-wide SNP genotypes for about 65% of the 666 donors and used that subset as a discovery cohort. Every repertoire in the discovery cohort had been generated on one and the same sequencing platform. HLA typing included class I and class II loci at four-digit resolution. Typing coverage differed by locus: A, B, C, DRB1 and DQB1 were typed in about 629-640 donors, DQA1 in approximately 520, DPA1 in approximately 610, and DPB1 in just under 490. Several DR-DQ haplotypes were treated as single units for association and clustering because of strong linkage in the cohort. Among about 390 genotyped donors of the cohort, an average of approximately 230,000 unique TCR beta nucleotide sequences were sequenced per donor, approximately 20% of them non-productive.

Sequences LNHDA (CDR1) and SQIVND (CDR2) are obtained from the germline V gene (reference sequence). For this chain, trimming is 6 bases at the V end and 5 bases at the J end, and the number of junction bases without a gene match is 6. Including the terminal cysteine and phenylalanine, the CDR3 comprises 13 residues. Of the read, only the CDR3 DNA is kept; its 39 bases are in frame from base 1. Library creation used the immunoSEQ multiplex PCR assay. For the multiplex PCR, a mixture combining 60 forward primers for TCR Vbeta segments and 13 reverse primers for TCR Jbeta segments was used. A multiplex PCR assay on genomic DNA amplified the CDR3 region of rearranged TCR beta genes. Amplified TCR beta libraries were sequenced as 87-base-pair reads on the Illumina HiSeq System. The original methods were these. A later analysis tallied 80 million to 95 million unique TCR beta chains across the approximately 670 repertoires, and approximately 12 million of those chains were shared by two or more donors. Raw reads were error-corrected and collapsed into unique sequences by a nearest-neighbor algorithm in which closely related sequences were merged to remove PCR and sequencing errors. To assign V, D and J gene segments, CDR3 sequences were aligned to IMGT reference sequences. For a sequence to be retained, a match of at least six nucleotides was required to both a V gene segment and a J gene segment. Rearrangements were classified as productive when the CDR3 lacked stop codons and remained in frame with V and J, and all other rearrangements were classified as non-productive. Following IMGT convention, CDR3 was defined as the stretch from the second conserved V-encoded cysteine up to the conserved J-encoded phenylalanine. In an earlier analysis of around 640 of the donors, sequences lacking an unambiguous match to a single V gene segment were excluded. An earlier analysis of around 600 of the donors classified V segments as functional when productive rearrangements were above 56.7% and as segregating when the standard deviation between donors was above 5%. A statistical classification framework was built for diagnosing cytomegalovirus status from the catalog of TCR beta chain sequences. A later analysis assigned V and J genes by comparing TCR nucleotide sequences with IMGT/GENE-DB human TR gene sequences. Using the TCRdist pipeline, a later analysis assigned CDR3 sequences along with most-parsimonious VDJ recombination scenarios. In a later analysis, each TCR beta chain was defined by its CDR3 amino acid sequence together with its V-gene family, and reads without a unique V-gene family were excluded. To address suspected cross-contamination and a sequencing artifact, a later analysis removed 550 to 750 highly shared, low-generation-probability nucleotide sequences. In a later analysis, a clonal expansion index for each public chain was calculated from normalized within-repertoire ranks of inferred template counts. In a later analysis, generation probabilities were computed with a VDJ recombination model fitted to out-of-frame rearrangements, and the resulting probabilities were checked against IGoR. Hypergeometric tests were used in a later analysis to score TCR-TCR, TCR-HLA and TCR-CMV co-occurrence, with a repertoire-size bias correction applied to the TCR pairs. False discovery rates were estimated in a later analysis by permuting HLA or CMV assignments 20 times. A later analysis grouped co-occurring TCRs with DBSCAN, adding TCRdist sequence similarity when clustering within HLA-allele-positive subsets. Co-occurrence clustering excluded repertoires with fewer than 30,000 or more than 120,000 public chains, plus five with anomalous nucleotide sharing. This is the immuneACCESS table as TCRdb keeps it, with only in-frame sequences that have V and J called. A part of the clones is gone; compared with another copy, unresolved V genes explain less than half, and the rest is unexplained. Clone size and the V and J calls come from that table; the DNA yielded D and trimming. Recorded for this sample are tens of thousands of clones; 55% to 65% of them occurred a single time. The ten largest clones add up to 14% to 15% of the sample.

Overall results and qualifications from the work: Most CMV-associated TCR beta chains appeared to be HLA-restricted in a later analysis, and the HLA associations seemed to be driven largely by CMV exposure. According to a later analysis, parvovirus B19, influenza, CMV and Epstein-Barr virus appeared linked to several top co-occurrence clusters. The authors suggested that the approach could potentially be generalized to other disease states and immunological phenotypes. In both the original and validation cohorts, the classifier was reported to diagnose cytomegalovirus status with high specificity and sensitivity. Because counts were too low, 15 to 20 rarely observed V segments, including chromosome 9 orphons, were left out of the earlier analysis of about 620 of the donors. Most TCR sequences were observed very rarely across donors, whereas some public TCRs were present in many individuals. A further reported finding was that TCR beta sequences accurately predicted the HLA-A and HLA-B alleles for most subjects in the first cohort. A later analysis found that HLA-associated TCR beta chains were more clonally expanded and had lower generation probabilities than equally common non-associated chains. A later genetic analysis reported fewer N-insertions in productive TCRs among donors in an Asian-associated ancestry cluster than the roughly 620-donor mean. Specific HLA alleles were associated with 16,951 TCR beta sequences at a false discovery rate of 0.05 in a later analysis. The cohort was sequenced for TCR beta chains only, and without alpha or paired-chain data the features that could be detected were limited. In a later analysis, TCR association rates were found to vary across HLA loci, with the most associated TCRs seen for DRB1 alleles and the fewest for HLA-C alleles. Correlated functional status among segregating V segments might be attributable to linkage disequilibrium, but an unknown experimental factor could not be ruled out. Some IMGT-functional V segments, including TRBV6-2 and TRBV6-3, could not be distinguished by the 87-base-pair reads and were therefore excluded. The presence/absence analyses assumed that sequencing depth was roughly uniform across donors, and that assumption may not be true. A cluster of highly shared sequence variants was judged likely to represent a technical artifact of the sequencing pipeline. An association between a missense DCLRE1C variant and V-gene and J-gene trimming of TCR beta chains was found in a later genetic analysis and replicated in an independent cohort. When HLA alleles, especially DR and DQ, strongly co-occurred, attributing TCR associations to individual alleles was difficult. Because HLA typing was missing for some donors at each locus, association tests included only the typed subset. CMV serostatus was the only immune exposure information available for the cohort. In an earlier analysis of some 640 of the donors, most TCR beta V segments were observed in productive rearrangements about 87% or about 30% of the time, broadly matching IMGT annotations. A total of 164 TCR beta chains were listed by the study as associated with cytomegalovirus. A few of the identified cytomegalovirus-associated TCR beta chains were confirmed in vitro to be specific for cytomegalovirus antigens.

The cohort was made up of roughly 670 healthy bone marrow donors. At the time of sampling, every cohort member was nominally healthy, though immune exposures that went unrecorded were likely present. The donor tested CMV seropositive and was one of the 289 seropositive cohort members. A peripheral blood sample was provided by each donor, and peripheral blood mononuclear cells were used for TCR beta sequencing. The Qiagen DNeasy Blood Extraction Kit was used to extract genomic DNA from the blood cell samples. Sequences were obtained from PBMCs. The chain links TRBV19 with TRBJ2-5; 7 junctional bases match TRBD1. The receptor's source is a woman between 40 and 50 years old in good health and CMV-seropositive. In nucleotides, the sequence is TGTGCCAGTAGGAGGGGGCCGGAGGAGACCCAGTACTTC. Its translation is CASRRGPEETQYF.